This T cell receptor (beta chain) was recovered during a study of control samples from healthy donors and cancer patients. Measured with immunoSEQ multiplex PCR; TCRdb has only the in-frame clones, and not every one. The data contain approximately 120,000 clones, around 87% of them singletons. V dropped 4 bases and J dropped 5; count of bases not matched to a gene: 4. This CDR3 contains 15 residues. Germline V gives CDR1 LNHDA, CDR2 SQIVND (reference sequence). Material: blood. This chain uses TRBV19 with TRBJ1-4; TRBD1 aligns across 10 bases. This TCR derives from a man aged 40-50 years in good health. CDR3 region: CASSRQDRGNEKLFF. CDR3 DNA: TGTGCCAGTAGTAGGCAGGACAGGGGGAATGAAAAACTGTTTTTT.